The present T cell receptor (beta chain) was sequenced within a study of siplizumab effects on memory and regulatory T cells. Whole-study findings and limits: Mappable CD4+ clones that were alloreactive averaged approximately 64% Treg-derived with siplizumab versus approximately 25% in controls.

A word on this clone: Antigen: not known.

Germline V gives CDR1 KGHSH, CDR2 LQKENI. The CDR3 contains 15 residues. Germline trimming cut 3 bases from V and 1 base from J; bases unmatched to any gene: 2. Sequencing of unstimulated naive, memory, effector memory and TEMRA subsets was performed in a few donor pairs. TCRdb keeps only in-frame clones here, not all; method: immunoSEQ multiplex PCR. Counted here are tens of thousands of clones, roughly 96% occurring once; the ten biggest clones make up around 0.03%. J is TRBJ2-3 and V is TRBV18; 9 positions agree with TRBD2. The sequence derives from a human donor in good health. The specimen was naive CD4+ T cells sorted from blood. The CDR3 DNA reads TGTGCCAGCTCACCTTGGACTAGCGGCACAGATACGCAGTATTTT. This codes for CASSPWTSGTDTQYF.